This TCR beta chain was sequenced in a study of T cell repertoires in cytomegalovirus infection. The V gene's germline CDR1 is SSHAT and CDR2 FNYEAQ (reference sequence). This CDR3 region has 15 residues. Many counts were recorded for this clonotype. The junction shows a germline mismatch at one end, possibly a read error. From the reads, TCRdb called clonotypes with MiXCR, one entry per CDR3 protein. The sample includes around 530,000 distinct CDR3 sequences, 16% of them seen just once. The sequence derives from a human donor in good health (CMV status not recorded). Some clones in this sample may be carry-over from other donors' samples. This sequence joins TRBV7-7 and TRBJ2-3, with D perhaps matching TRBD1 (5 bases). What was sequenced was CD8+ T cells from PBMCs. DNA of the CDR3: TGTGCTAGCAGCCCCGACGTGGGGCTCAGTGATACGCAGTATTTT. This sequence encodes CASSPDVGLSDTQYF.